Listed below are T cell receptor beta chains from one sample, sequenced in a study of cytomegalovirus exposure and HLA in healthy donors. Only in-frame clones appear in the TCRdb table, and some are missing; sequencing was by immunoSEQ multiplex PCR. In the table there are tens of thousands of clones, approximately 81% of which are singletons. Sequencing used PBMCs. Receptors were obtained from a woman under 30 in good health and CMV-seropositive. Both conserved end residues are part of each CDR3. D genes are given only for firm matches. Rows give clone size only sometimes, using once, few, many, or a class for an expanded clone.

TRBD2,TRBV7-2,15,few,TRBJ2-2,CASSPGGMNTGELFF,TGTGCCAGCTCCCCGGGGGGAATGAACACCGGGGAGCTGTTTTTT
NA,TRBV28,17,NA,TRBJ2-5,CASSLDVKNRDQETQYF,TGTGCCAGCAGTTTAGATGTAAAAAACAGGGACCAAGAGACCCAGTACTTC
TRBD2,TRBV29-1,14,NA,TRBJ2-2,CSVVERGYTGELFF,TGCAGCGTGGTTGAGCGGGGGTACACCGGGGAGCTGTTTTTT
TRBD1,TRBV5-5,14,NA,TRBJ1-2,CASSPDRVYYGYTF,TGTGCCAGCAGCCCTGACAGGGTTTACTATGGCTACACCTTC
TRBD1,TRBV18,14,NA,TRBJ2-7,CASSDLGTDYEQYF,TGTGCCAGCTCAGATTTGGGGACAGACTACGAGCAGTACTTC
TRBD1,TRBV18,15,once,TRBJ1-4,CASSQDRDGNEKLFF,TGTGCCAGCTCACAGGACAGGGACGGGAATGAAAAACTGTTTTTT
NA,TRBV4-1,16,NA,TRBJ1-5,CASSPKPYYSNQPQHF,TGCGCCAGCAGCCCTAAACCTTATTATAGCAATCAGCCCCAGCATTTT
TRBD1,TRBV10-3,19,NA,TRBJ1-4,CAISDQGGTARVTNEKLFF,TGTGCCATCAGTGACCAAGGGGGGACAGCTAGGGTAACTAATGAAAAACTGTTTTTT
TRBD1,TRBV28,14,few,TRBJ2-7,CASRRQGARYEQYF,TGTGCCAGCAGGCGTCAGGGGGCTCGATACGAGCAGTACTTC
TRBD1,TRBV7-9,15,NA,TRBJ1-4,CASSPWTGRHEKLFF,TGTGCCAGCAGCCCCTGGACAGGGAGGCATGAAAAACTGTTTTTT
NA,TRBV5-1,13,NA,TRBJ1-1,CASRLTGNTEAFF,TGCGCCAGCAGGTTGACGGGGAACACTGAAGCTTTCTTT
NA,TRBV7-3,14,few,TRBJ1-2,CASSGTHSNYGYTF,TGTGCCAGCAGCGGGACACATTCTAACTATGGCTACACCTTC
TRBD1,TRBV7-2,15,NA,TRBJ1-1,CASSPYRGMNTEAFF,TGTGCCAGCAGCCCGTACAGGGGCATGAACACTGAAGCTTTCTTT
TRBD1,TRBV4-1,15,NA,TRBJ1-2,CASSHGKGQPHGYTF,TGCGCCAGCAGCCATGGGAAGGGACAGCCCCATGGCTACACCTTC
TRBD1,TRBV19,15,NA,TRBJ2-2,CASSPRTGNTGELFF,TGTGCCAGTAGTCCTCGGACAGGGAACACCGGGGAGCTGTTTTTT
NA,TRBV27,15,NA,TRBJ1-5,CASSLGRGGGQPQHF,TGTGCCAGCAGTTTGGGCAGGGGTGGAGGTCAGCCCCAGCATTTT
NA,TRBV10-2,14,once,TRBJ2-3,CASIPTLLTDTQYF,TGCGCCAGCATTCCGACACTCCTCACAGATACGCAGTATTTT
NA,TRBV28,14,NA,TRBJ2-7,CAIQNGQGFGEQYF,TGTGCCATTCAGAATGGGCAGGGGTTTGGCGAGCAGTACTTC
NA,TRBV19,13,NA,TRBJ2-7,CASSRLQSYEQYF,TGTGCCAGTAGCCGACTTCAGAGCTACGAGCAGTACTTC
TRBD1,TRBV27,14,NA,TRBJ1-1,CASSFTGVYTEAFF,TGTGCCAGCAGTTTCACAGGGGTCTACACTGAAGCTTTCTTT
TRBD2,TRBV7-2,15,NA,TRBJ2-5,CASTETSGGRETQYF,TGTGCCAGCACCGAGACTAGCGGGGGGCGGGAGACCCAGTACTTC
NA,TRBV20-1,11,once,TRBJ2-7,CSADGIYEQYF,TGCAGTGCTGACGGGATCTACGAGCAGTACTTC
NA,TRBV7-2,14,NA,TRBJ1-6,CASSLGGVDSPLHF,TGTGCCAGCAGCTTGGGAGGGGTTGATTCACCCCTCCACTTT
TRBD1,TRBV5-1,16,NA,TRBJ2-5,CASSLGGQGFQETQYF,TGCGCCAGCAGCTTGGGAGGACAGGGCTTCCAAGAGACCCAGTACTTC
TRBD1,TRBV5-6,13,many,TRBJ1-1,CASSGTGATEAFF,TGTGCCAGCAGCGGTACAGGGGCGACTGAAGCTTTCTTT
TRBD1,TRBV6-1,16,few,TRBJ2-2,CASSEGGDRPTGELFF,TGTGCCAGCAGTGAAGGGGGGGACAGGCCCACCGGGGAGCTGTTTTTT
TRBD1,TRBV15,15,once,TRBJ2-7,CATSRDPGQGDEQYF,TGTGCCACCAGCAGAGACCCGGGACAGGGGGACGAGCAGTACTTC
NA,TRBV2,13,NA,TRBJ1-4,CASSRGLDEKLFF,TGTGCCAGCTCTCGGGGTCTGGATGAAAAACTGTTTTTT
TRBD1,TRBV6-1,15,NA,TRBJ1-2,CASSELDRVRYGYTF,TGTGCCAGCAGTGAACTTGACAGGGTTCGCTATGGCTACACCTTC
TRBD1,TRBV28,13,NA,TRBJ1-2,CASSSGTAYGYTF,TGTGCCAGCAGTTCCGGGACAGCCTATGGCTACACCTTC
NA,TRBV4-2,14,NA,TRBJ1-2,CASSQGEANYGYTF,TGTGCCAGCAGCCAAGGAGAGGCGAACTATGGCTACACCTTC
TRBD2,TRBV19,14,NA,TRBJ2-7,CASSNGLAGLQQYF,TGTGCCAGTAGTAACGGTCTAGCGGGGTTGCAGCAGTACTTC
NA,TRBV5-4,16,few,TRBJ2-1,CASSPQGQSSYNEQFF,TGTGCCAGCAGCCCACAGGGTCAAAGCTCCTACAATGAGCAGTTCTTC
TRBD2,TRBV2,14,NA,TRBJ2-3,CASSTSEVSDTQYF,TGTGCCAGCTCTACTAGCGAAGTTTCAGATACGCAGTATTTT
NA,TRBV11-2,15,NA,TRBJ1-5,CASSLGQGGVEPQHF,TGTGCCAGCAGCTTAGGGCAAGGGGGGGTGGAGCCCCAGCATTTT
NA,TRBV30,13,NA,TRBJ2-7,CAWSPQRPYEQYF,TGTGCCTGGAGTCCCCAGCGACCCTACGAGCAGTACTTC
TRBD2,TRBV7-3,15,NA,TRBJ2-1,CASSLAGGTYNEQFF,TGTGCCAGCAGCTTAGCGGGAGGGACCTACAATGAGCAGTTCTTC
TRBD2,TRBV7-2,17,once,TRBJ2-5,CASSLSPSGGVQETQYF,TGTGCCAGCAGCTTATCCCCGAGCGGGGGGGTACAAGAGACCCAGTACTTC
TRBD1,TRBV27,15,NA,TRBJ1-2,CASSAQEGALRGYTF,TGTGCCAGCAGTGCTCAGGAGGGGGCTCTTCGTGGCTACACCTTC
NA,TRBV19,15,NA,TRBJ1-5,CASNPPLPMGQPQHF,TGTGCCAGTAACCCCCCTCTGCCAATGGGCCAGCCCCAGCATTTT
TRBD1,TRBV14,15,NA,TRBJ1-2,CASSQEGDRGFGYTF,TGTGCCAGCAGCCAAGAAGGGGACAGGGGTTTTGGCTACACCTTC
TRBD2,TRBV4-3,17,NA,TRBJ2-5,CASSQGYTGGQGETQYF,TGCGCCAGCAGCCAAGGGTACACGGGGGGGCAGGGAGAGACCCAGTACTTC
NA,TRBV28,15,NA,TRBJ1-2,CASRRNSQGYYGYTF,TGTGCCAGCAGACGAAACTCACAGGGATACTATGGCTACACCTTC
NA,TRBV30,11,NA,TRBJ2-7,CAAGVSYEQYF,TGTGCCGCCGGGGTATCCTACGAGCAGTACTTC
TRBD1,TRBV5-6,14,NA,TRBJ2-7,CASGRDRVNYEQYF,TGTGCCAGCGGCCGGGACAGGGTGAACTACGAGCAGTACTTC